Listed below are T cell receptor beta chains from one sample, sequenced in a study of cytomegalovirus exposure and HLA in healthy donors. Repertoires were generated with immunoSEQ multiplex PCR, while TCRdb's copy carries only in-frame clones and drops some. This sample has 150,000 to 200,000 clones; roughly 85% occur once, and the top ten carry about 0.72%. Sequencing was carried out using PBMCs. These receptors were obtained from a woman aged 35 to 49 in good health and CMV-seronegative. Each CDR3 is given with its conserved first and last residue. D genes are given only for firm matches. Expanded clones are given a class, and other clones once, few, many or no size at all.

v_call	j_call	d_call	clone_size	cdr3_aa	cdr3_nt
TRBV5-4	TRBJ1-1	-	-	CASSLRGACMSFF	TGTGCCAGCAGCTTGCGGGGGGCTTGTATGTCTTTCTTT
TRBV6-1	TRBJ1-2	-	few	CASSESTGFKNYGYTF	TGTGCCAGCAGTGAATCGACAGGATTCAAGAACTATGGCTACACCTTC
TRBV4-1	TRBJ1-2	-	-	CASSQGQLNYGYTF	TGCGCCAGCAGCCAAGGGCAACTAAACTATGGCTACACCTTC
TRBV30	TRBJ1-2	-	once	CAWSVGTADGYTF	TGTGCCTGGAGTGTGGGCACAGCGGATGGCTACACCTTC
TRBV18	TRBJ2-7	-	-	CASSPFTGSSYEQYF	TGTGCCAGCTCACCGTTTACAGGGAGCTCCTACGAGCAGTACTTC
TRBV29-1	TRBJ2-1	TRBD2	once	CSVAWLGGSYNEQFF	TGCAGCGTTGCTTGGTTGGGCGGGAGCTACAATGAGCAGTTCTTC
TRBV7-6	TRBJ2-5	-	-	CASSLRGQETQYF	TGTGCCAGCAGCTTGAGGGGGCAAGAGACCCAGTACTTC
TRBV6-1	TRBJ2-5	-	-	CASSSQPYQETQYF	TGTGCCAGCAGTTCACAGCCTTACCAAGAGACCCAGTACTTC
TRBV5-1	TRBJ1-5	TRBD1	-	CASSTRQGRRSNQPQHF	TGCGCCAGCAGCACCCGACAGGGCCGGAGGAGCAATCAGCCCCAGCATTTT
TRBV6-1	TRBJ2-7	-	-	CASNPARVREQYF	TGTGCCAGCAACCCGGCGAGGGTCCGCGAGCAGTACTTC
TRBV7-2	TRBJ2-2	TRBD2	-	CASSLTGTRGGELFF	TGTGCCAGCAGCTTAACCGGGACTAGAGGCGGGGAGCTGTTTTTT
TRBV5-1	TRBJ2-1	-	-	CASSLSSGSYNEQFF	TGCGCCAGCAGCTTGTCTTCGGGCTCCTACAATGAGCAGTTCTTC
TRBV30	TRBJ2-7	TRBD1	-	CAWGQGPYEQYF	TGTGCCTGGGGACAGGGGCCCTACGAGCAGTACTTC
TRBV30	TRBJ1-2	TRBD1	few	CACRDRGGSNYGYTF	TGTGCCTGCCGGGACAGGGGGGGATCTAACTATGGCTACACCTTC
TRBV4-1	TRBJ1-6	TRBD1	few	CASSQDRGRGNNSPLHF	TGCGCCAGCAGCCAAGATCGAGGCAGGGGGAATAATTCACCCCTCCACTTT